Listed here is a single T cell receptor beta chain. Its target is not known. This CDR3 spans 15 amino acids. With V trimmed by 1 base and J by 8 bases, 7 bases remained unmatched. Per germline, CDR1 MDHEN and CDR2 SYDVKM. This specimen comes from a study of cytomegalovirus exposure and HLA in healthy donors. General observations from the study: Altogether, 150 to 200 TCR beta chains were recorded as cytomegalovirus-associated.

Amplification used 60 Vbeta primers and 13 Jbeta primers. The assay was immunoSEQ multiplex PCR, and TCRdb's table has in-frame clones only and misses some. The table lists 40,000 or so clones, 55% to 75% of them singletons, with less than 3.5% in the top ten. Sequencing was carried out using PBMCs. The gene calls are TRBV28 and TRBJ1-2; 10 bases are shared with TRBD1. This TCR came from a woman younger than 45 in good health and CMV-seronegative. The CDR3 bases are TGTGCCAGCAGTTTATCGAGACAGGGGGCATCGGGCTACACCTTC. Translating it yields CASSLSRQGASGYTF.